The present entry profiles one T cell receptor beta chain with its context. It has no known antigen specificity. Per-base qualities were not stored, and no clone one base away is much larger. During colonoscopy, one to two pinch biopsies were obtained from the rectum for research purposes. Before the diagnostic colonoscopy, none of the ulcerative colitis patients had been given any immunosuppressive medication. Rectal biopsies were digested with proteinase K before DNA isolation. The Wizard kit (Promega) was used to extract genomic DNA from the blood and intestinal samples. Through the immunoSEQ TRB Survey service, multiplex V and J primers were used to amplify rearranged CDR3 beta regions from genomic DNA. To keep sequencing depth the same across samples, survey-level depth of up to 500,000 reads per sample was applied. Libraries were purified, pooled and sequenced on Illumina technology. The original methods were these. immunoSEQ online tools were used for productive clonality, sample overlap, pairwise scatters, CDR3 beta length, V/D/J gene usage and productiveness. Calculated diversity was the number of unique rearrangements divided by total templates times 100; Shannon and Simpson indices were also computed. Z-score normalized data were analyzed by principal component analysis with the R prcomp function and the ggbiplot package. Morisita's index was used to quantify blood-rectal clonal overlap within each subject. The immuneACCESS repertoire file appears here via TCRdb, limited to in-frame rearrangements. These files lack a portion of the clones; in checked studies, under half of the deficit traces to unresolved V genes, and the cause of the others is not known. That table supplies the V and J calls and clone size; D and trimming were determined from the DNA. For this sample the table gives 30,000 to 35,000 clones, of which roughly 81% were detected only once. The ten largest make up approximately 1% of the sample.

The CDR3 contains 15 residues, cysteine and phenylalanine counted. Kept here is only the CDR3 DNA, which spans 45 bases and is read in frame from base 1. The germline V gene gives CDR1 as SNHLY and CDR2 as FYNNEI. A distance of 13 bases separates the germline ends of V and J, which lose 6 bases and 0 bases respectively. The sample comes from a study of pediatric ulcerative colitis (dated by TCRdb to the late 2010s). In the study overall: Pancolitis was present in more than five ulcerative colitis patients and left-sided colitis in two, and histology consistent with ulcerative colitis was found in all of these patients. Some 10 newly diagnosed, treatment-naive pediatric ulcerative colitis patients and a few non-IBD control children each provided paired blood and rectal samples. By Pediatric Ulcerative Colitis Activity Index, a couple of patients had mild disease, several had moderate disease and three had acute severe colitis.

Overall results and qualifications from the work: A couple of rectal CDR3 clonotypes were found in every ulcerative colitis patient but in no control. Because repertoires were derived from total lymphocyte DNA, patterns in rare subsets such as regulatory T cells may not have been reflected. The healthy control group was small, with only a few individuals. A couple of patients' blood samples yielded substantially fewer templates for technical reasons and were excluded from blood-rectal overlap analysis. T cells from blood may have been included in the rectal pinch biopsies, particularly in patients with overt colitis. Controls, mild-moderate and acute severe colitis patients were separated by rectal repertoire features, and reduced rectal diversity due to clonal expansions was observed in acute severe colitis. Clonal overlap between a subject's own blood and rectum was significantly greater in ulcerative colitis patients than in controls, which suggests more T cell trafficking to inflamed tissue.

Source material: gut tissue. The chain couples TRBV2 to TRBJ2-3; a weak D assignment points to TRBD1 (5 bases agree). The sequence was collected from a boy aged 10-17 years with mild ulcerative colitis. The CDR3 reads as follows: CASSLDSHSTDTQYF. The DNA reads as follows: TGTGCCAGCAGCCTAGACAGTCATAGCACAGATACGCAGTATTTT.